The table lists the clone carrying this T cell receptor (beta chain) with many counts. The antigen is undetermined. V shed 0 bases and J shed 2 bases, with 13 bases lying between them. The CDR3 is made up of 17 amino acids. From germline, CDR1 is KGHSH and CDR2 LQKENI. This sample was taken from a study of identical twins. Carrying unique molecular identifiers, the cDNA also gained a universal primer site through template switching. A single record per CDR3 protein comes from TCRdb applying MiXCR to the 5' RACE reads. This sample has 150,000 or so distinct CDR3 sequences, with under 4.5% found just once. Study findings and constraints: With monozygotic twins, out-of-frame TCR alpha sharing exceeded what models estimated.

The sequence derives from a man between 18 and 35 years old in good health. The chain uses TRBV18 and TRBJ1-4; D ambiguous. Sample: memory T cells sorted from blood. This CDR3 reads CASSPPDGVITNEKLFF. The CDR3 nucleotides read TGTGCCAGCTCACCACCGGATGGTGTAATCACTAATGAAAAACTGTTTTTT.